This T cell receptor (beta chain) emerged from a study of cytomegalovirus exposure and HLA in healthy donors. Study-wide results and limits: Later analysis suggested links between common viral pathogens and several top significant clusters.

Primers for the PCR totalled 60 Vbeta and 13 Jbeta. Here immunoSEQ multiplex PCR was the method, and the copy in TCRdb shows in-frame clones only, minus some. The sample holds a few hundred thousand clones, about 80% seen once. A remark on this clone: Antigen: not known.

Trimming took 5 bases from V and 7 from J; bases not matched to a gene: 8. The CDR3 covers 14 residues. Germline CDR1 reads SGHTA; CDR2 reads FQGNSA. This sequence joins TRBV7-2 and TRBJ1-5; 7 bases align to TRBD1. The sequencing input was PBMCs. This clonotype originated in a man in his forties in good health and CMV-seronegative. In nucleotides, the CDR3 is TGTGCCAGCAGCCCAGACAGGGTCTTGCAGCCCCAGCATTTT. This encodes CASSPDRVLQPQHF.